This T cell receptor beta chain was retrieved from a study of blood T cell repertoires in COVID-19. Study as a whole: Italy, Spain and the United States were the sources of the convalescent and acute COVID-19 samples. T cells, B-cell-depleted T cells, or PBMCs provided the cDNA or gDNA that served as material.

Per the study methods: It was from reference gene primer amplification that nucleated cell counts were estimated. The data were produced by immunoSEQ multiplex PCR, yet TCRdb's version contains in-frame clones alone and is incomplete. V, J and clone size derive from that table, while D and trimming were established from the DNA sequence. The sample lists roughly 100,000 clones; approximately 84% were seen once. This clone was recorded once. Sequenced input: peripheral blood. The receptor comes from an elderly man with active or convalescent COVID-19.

DNA for the CDR3: TGCGCCAGCAGCGGAGGGTTTGGCATTGGTGGAAACACCATATATTTT. This encodes CASSGGFGIGGNTIYF. This chain links TRBV5-1 with TRBJ1-3; D uncertain. Germline-derived CDR1 and CDR2 are SGHRS and YFSETQ. The CDR3 extends over 16 amino acids. Trimming stripped 4 bases from V and 3 bases from J, with 17 bases between.